These 17 T cell receptor beta chains share one sample of origin, sequenced in a study of shared clonotypes between healthy human individuals. In the naive CD8 group, cells lacked CD45RO and were positively selected for CCR7, so terminally differentiated effector memory CD45RA+ cells were left out. Profiling relied on immunoSEQ multiplex PCR, and the TCRdb table lists in-frame clones only, not all of them. The profile shows about 2.1 million clones, roughly 95% of them singletons. Sequenced input: naive CD8+ T cells from PBMCs. The receptor set was obtained from a man in his late teens or twenties in good health. Some clones in this sample may be carry-over from other donors' samples.

Turning to this clone: One end of the junction varies from germline; a read error may be responsible. The chain recombines TRBV6-5 with TRBJ2-3, with D possibly being TRBD2 (5 bases). This CDR3 contains 16 residues. Looked up from germline, CDR1 is MNHEY and CDR2 is SVGAGI. CDR3 sequence reads: CASSYSSSPGINTQYF. In nucleotides, the CDR3 is TGTGCCAGCAGCTACTCGTCTAGCCCCGGGATAAATACGCAGTATTTT.

The rearrangement links TRBV5-4 to TRBJ2-7; D not certain. CDR1 SGHNT and CDR2 YYREEE come from the germline V gene (reference sequence). V was clipped by 0 bases and J by 2 bases, with 9 bases between them. This CDR3 is built from 14 residues. The CDR3 sequence: CASSLAGATYEQYF. CDR3 coding DNA: TGTGCCAGCAGCTTGGCAGGTGCTACCTACGAGCAGTACTTC.

This chain connects TRBV7-8 to TRBJ1-2; 11 bases line up with TRBD1. V was clipped by 3 bases and J by 4 bases; unmatched bases: 4. Germline assignment: CDR1 SGHVS and CDR2 FQNEAQ. The CDR3 covers 15 residues. The CDR3 coding sequence is TGTGCCAGCAGCTTGCGAGGACAGGGGGCCTATGGCTACACCTTC. It codes for CASSLRGQGAYGYTF.

The V and J genes are TRBV7-9 and TRBJ1-2; D unclear. Germline V gene sequence: CDR1 SEHNR, CDR2 FQNEAQ (reference sequence). Trimming took off 1 base at V and 5 bases at J, with 14 bases between the two ends. The CDR3 is 15 amino acids. CDR3 coding DNA: TGTGCCAGCAGCTTAGGCCAGAGCACTAGATATGGCTACACCTTC. Its protein product is CASSLGQSTRYGYTF.

The gene calls are TRBV27 and TRBJ2-7; possible D gene TRBD1, 6 bases. Trimming shortened V by 3 bases and J by 4 bases, and 19 bases separated the two germline ends. The germline V gene has CDR1 MNHEY and CDR2 SMNVEV (reference sequence). CDR3 size: 16 residues. The CDR3 spells CASSLSVGATSYEQYF. CDR3 DNA: TGTGCCAGCAGTTTGTCTGTGGGGGCTACAAGTTACGAGCAGTACTTC.

This chain joins TRBV6-6 and TRBJ2-2; D not resolved. Germline CDR1 reads MNHNY; CDR2 reads SVGAGI (reference sequence). V shed 7 bases and J shed 0 bases, with 9 bases lying between them. The CDR3 is 14 amino acids. The CDR3 region has the DNA TGTGCCAGCAACTTCCAGGCGAACACCGGGGAGCTGTTTTTT. Translating it yields CASNFQANTGELFF.

V and J are TRBV28 and TRBJ1-2; 9 bases are a match to TRBD1. Unmatched junction bases numbered 5, after V lost 7 bases and J lost 5 bases. Per germline, CDR1 MDHEN and CDR2 SYDVKM. The CDR3 is 13 residues long. Here the CDR3 reads CASILGTGYGYTF. The CDR3 nucleotides are TGTGCCAGCATTCTCGGGACAGGGTATGGCTACACCTTC.

The chain carries TRBV5-6 and TRBJ2-1; D gene uncertain. This CDR3 has 14 amino acids. The germline CDR1 and CDR2 sequences are SGHDT and YYEEEE. V was cut by 0 bases and J by 6 bases, with 10 bases left in between. The CDR3 is CASSLVWPRNEQFF. CDR3 bases: TGTGCCAGCAGCTTGGTTTGGCCGCGCAATGAGCAGTTCTTC. Full variable domain (remainder filled in from reference TRBV5-6 and TRBJ2-1): DAGVTQSPTHLIKTRGQQVTLRCSPKSGHDTVSWYQQALGQGPQFIFQYYEEEERQRGNFPDRFSGHQFPNYSSELNVNALLLGDSALYLCASSLVWPRNEQFFGPGTRLTVL.

CDR3: CASSSTGKTEAFF. DNA of the CDR3: TGCGCCAGCAGCTCTACAGGGAAAACTGAAGCTTTCTTT. V gene TRBV5-1 combines with J gene TRBJ1-1, with a tentative D call TRBD1 (6 bases). Germline assignment: CDR1 SGHRS and CDR2 YFSETQ. CDR3 length equals 13 residues. V dropped 3 bases and J dropped 5 bases, with 11 bases sitting between them.

In its sample, this clone was seen a few times. The rearrangement links TRBV30 to TRBJ1-5; D unclear. The V and J ends lost 5 bases and 3 bases respectively, with 11 bases between them. Per germline, CDR1 GTSNPN and CDR2 SVGIG (reference sequence). The CDR3 spans 13 residues. CDR3 amino acids: CAWSIGDNQPQHF. In DNA, the CDR3 is TGTGCCTGGTCTATTGGGGACAATCAGCCCCAGCATTTT. The complete variable domain, with remaining parts taken from reference TRBV30 and TRBJ1-5, reads SQTIHQWPATLVQPVGSPLSLECTVEGTSNPNLYWYRQAAGRGLQLLFYSVGIGQISSEVPQNLSASRPQDRQFILSSKKLLLSDSGFYLCAWSIGDNQPQHFGDGTRLSIL.

The chain recombines TRBV7-2 with TRBJ2-7; D possibly uses TRBD1 or TRBD2 (5 bases each). This CDR3 spans 17 amino acids. With 4 bases removed from V and 3 bases from J, the gap between germline ends came to 22 bases. Germline CDR1 reads SGHTA; CDR2 reads FQGNSA. The CDR3 DNA sequence: TGTGCCAGCAGCTCCCCGATAAGCACGGGACGGCGCTACGAGCAGTACTTC. This codes for CASSSPISTGRRYEQYF.

The chain joins TRBV28 to TRBJ2-7; TRBD2 aligns across 9 bases. V lost 1 base and J lost 7; bases outside the gene matches: 17. The CDR3 is 18 amino acids. Germline values: CDR1 MDHEN, CDR2 SYDVKM. For the CDR3, the DNA is TGTGCCAGCAGTTTATTGTGGCTAGCGGGAAAACGAAACAGGGAGCAGTACTTC. Protein: CASSLLWLAGKRNREQYF.

The chain uses TRBV7-9 and TRBJ1-2; no definite D call. From germline, CDR1 is SEHNR and CDR2 FQNEAQ (reference sequence). The CDR3 sequence is 17 residues long. V was trimmed by 0 bases and J by 4 bases, leaving 18 bases between them. CDR3 sequence (DNA): TGTGCCAGCAGCTTAGCCCCGGGCCCCGAAATTTCCTATGGCTACACCTTC. This encodes CASSLAPGPEISYGYTF.

V usage is TRBV2 and J usage is TRBJ2-3; D unclear. Germline V gene sequence: CDR1 SNHLY, CDR2 FYNNEI. Trimming stripped 6 bases from V and 0 bases from J, with 16 bases between. There are 16 residues in the CDR3. The CDR3 DNA reads TGTGCCAGCAGACAGTTCAAGTCATCTAGCACAGATACGCAGTATTTT. Its translation: CASRQFKSSSTDTQYF.

The CDR3: CASSYIEAFF. Written as DNA, the CDR3 is TGTGCCAGCAGTTATATTGAAGCTTTCTTT. The J gene is TRBJ1-1, the V gene TRBV28; D call uncertain. Germline-derived CDR1 and CDR2 are MDHEN and SYDVKM. Trimming removed 4 bases from V and 7 bases from J, with 4 bases in between. This CDR3 contains 10 residues.

J is TRBJ2-5 and V is TRBV28; D is undetermined. CDR1 and CDR2 from the germline V gene are MDHEN and SYDVKM. Between the trimmed V and J ends, which lost 5 bases and 1 base, there was a span of 11 bases. This CDR3 has 14 amino acids. CDR3 nucleotides: TGTGCCAGCAGTGCCCGCGGAGTCCAAGAGACCCAGTACTTC. Residues: CASSARGVQETQYF.

The chain has TRBV6-5 and TRBJ2-3, with D possibly matching TRBD1 (5 bases). Trimming stripped 2 bases from V and 4 bases from J, with 10 bases between. The CDR3 runs 14 residues. Germline-derived CDR1 and CDR2 are MNHEY and SVGAGI. The DNA for the CDR3 is TGTGCCAGCAGTTACACCAGGGTCGCAGATACGCAGTATTTT. Its protein product is CASSYTRVADTQYF.